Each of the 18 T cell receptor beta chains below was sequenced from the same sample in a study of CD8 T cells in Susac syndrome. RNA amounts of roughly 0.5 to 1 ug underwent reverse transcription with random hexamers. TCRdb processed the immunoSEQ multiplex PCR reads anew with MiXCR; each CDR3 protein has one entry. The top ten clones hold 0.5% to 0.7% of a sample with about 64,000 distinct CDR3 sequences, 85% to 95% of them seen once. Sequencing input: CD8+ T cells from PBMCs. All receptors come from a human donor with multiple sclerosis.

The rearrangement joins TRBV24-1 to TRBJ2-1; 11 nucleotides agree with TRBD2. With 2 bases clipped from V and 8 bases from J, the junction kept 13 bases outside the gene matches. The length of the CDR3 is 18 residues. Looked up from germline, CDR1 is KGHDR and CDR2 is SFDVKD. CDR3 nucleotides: TGTGCCACCAGTGATTCCCCCCGGGTAGTAGCGGGAGGGGATGAGCAGTTCTTC. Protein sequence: CATSDSPRVVAGGDEQFF.

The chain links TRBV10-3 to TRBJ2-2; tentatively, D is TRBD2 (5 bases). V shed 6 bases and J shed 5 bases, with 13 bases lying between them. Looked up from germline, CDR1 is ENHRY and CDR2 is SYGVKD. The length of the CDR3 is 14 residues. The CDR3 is CAISGSSGTGELFF. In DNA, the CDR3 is TGTGCCATCAGCGGTAGCTCGGGGACCGGGGAGCTGTTTTTT.

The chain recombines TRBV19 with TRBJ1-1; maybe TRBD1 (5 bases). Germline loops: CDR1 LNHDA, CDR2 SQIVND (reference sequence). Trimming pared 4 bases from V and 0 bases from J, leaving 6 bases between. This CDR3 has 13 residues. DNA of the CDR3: TGTGCCAGTAGTAGGGACGTGAACACTGAAGCTTTCTTT. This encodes CASSRDVNTEAFF.

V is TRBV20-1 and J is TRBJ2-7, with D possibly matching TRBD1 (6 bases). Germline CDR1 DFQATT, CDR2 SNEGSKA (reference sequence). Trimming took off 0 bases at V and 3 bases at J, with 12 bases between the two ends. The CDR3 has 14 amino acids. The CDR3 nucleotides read TGCAGTGCTAGAGAATTCCAGGGGTACTACGAGCAGTACTTC. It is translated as CSAREFQGYYEQYF.

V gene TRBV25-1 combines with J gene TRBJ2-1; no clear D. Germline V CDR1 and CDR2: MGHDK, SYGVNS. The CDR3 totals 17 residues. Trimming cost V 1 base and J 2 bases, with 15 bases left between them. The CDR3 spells CASSEFLRDPTYNEQFF. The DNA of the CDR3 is TGTGCCAGCAGTGAATTTCTTAGGGATCCTACCTACAATGAGCAGTTCTTC.

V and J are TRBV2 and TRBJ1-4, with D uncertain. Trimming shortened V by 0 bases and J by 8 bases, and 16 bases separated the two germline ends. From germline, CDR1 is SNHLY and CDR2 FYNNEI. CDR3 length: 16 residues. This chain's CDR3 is CASSEALSTPREKLFF. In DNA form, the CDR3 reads TGTGCCAGCAGTGAAGCGCTTAGTACTCCAAGGGAAAAACTGTTTTTT. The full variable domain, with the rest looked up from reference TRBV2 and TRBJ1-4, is EPEVTQTPSHQVTQMGQEVILRCVPISNHLYFYWYRQILGQKVEFLVSFYNNEISEKSEIFDDQFSVERPDGSNFTLKIRSTKLEDSAMYFCASSEALSTPREKLFFGSGTQLSVL.

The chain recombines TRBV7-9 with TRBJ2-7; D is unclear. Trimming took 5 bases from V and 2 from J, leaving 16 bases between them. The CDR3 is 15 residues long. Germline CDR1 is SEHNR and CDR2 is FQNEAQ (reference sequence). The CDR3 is CASSPRMSLAYEQYF. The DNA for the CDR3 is TGTGCCAGCAGCCCCCGGATGAGCCTGGCCTACGAGCAGTACTTC.

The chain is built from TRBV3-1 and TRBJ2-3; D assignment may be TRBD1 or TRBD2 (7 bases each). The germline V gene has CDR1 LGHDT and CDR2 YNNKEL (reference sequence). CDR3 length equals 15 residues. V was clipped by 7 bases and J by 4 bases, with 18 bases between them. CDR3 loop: CASKAQGGGADTQYF. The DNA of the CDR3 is TGTGCCAGCAAGGCCCAGGGGGGGGGAGCAGATACGCAGTATTTT.

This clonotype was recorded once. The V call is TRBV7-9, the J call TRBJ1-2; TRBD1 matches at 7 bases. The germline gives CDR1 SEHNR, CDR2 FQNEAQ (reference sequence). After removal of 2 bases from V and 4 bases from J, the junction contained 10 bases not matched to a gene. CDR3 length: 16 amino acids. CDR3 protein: CASSLPGTEVLYGYTF. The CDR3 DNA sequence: TGTGCCAGCAGCTTACCCGGGACAGAAGTTCTCTATGGCTACACCTTC. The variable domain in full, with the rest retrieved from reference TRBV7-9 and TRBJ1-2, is DTGVSQNPRHKITKRGQNVTFRCDPISEHNRLYWYRQTLGQGPEFLTYFQNEAQLEKSRLLSDRFSAERPKGSFSTLEIQRTEQGDSAMYLCASSLPGTEVLYGYTFGSGTRLTVV.

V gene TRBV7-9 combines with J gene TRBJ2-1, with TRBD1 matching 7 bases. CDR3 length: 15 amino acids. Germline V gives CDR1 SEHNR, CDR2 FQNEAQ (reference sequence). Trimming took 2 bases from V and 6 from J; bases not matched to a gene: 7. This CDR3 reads CASSLSGTEPNEQFF. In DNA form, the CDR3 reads TGTGCCAGCAGCTTATCGGGGACAGAGCCCAATGAGCAGTTCTTC. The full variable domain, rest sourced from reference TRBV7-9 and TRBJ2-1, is DTGVSQNPRHKITKRGQNVTFRCDPISEHNRLYWYRQTLGQGPEFLTYFQNEAQLEKSRLLSDRFSAERPKGSFSTLEIQRTEQGDSAMYLCASSLSGTEPNEQFFGPGTRLTVL.

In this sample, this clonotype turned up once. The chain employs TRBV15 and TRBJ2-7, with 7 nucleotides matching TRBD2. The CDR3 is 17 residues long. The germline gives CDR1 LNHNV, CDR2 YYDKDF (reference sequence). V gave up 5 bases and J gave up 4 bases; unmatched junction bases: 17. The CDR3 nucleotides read TGTGCCACCAGCTTGGGGTTAGGCGGGGGAGTAAAGTACGAGCAGTACTTC. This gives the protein CATSLGLGGGVKYEQYF.

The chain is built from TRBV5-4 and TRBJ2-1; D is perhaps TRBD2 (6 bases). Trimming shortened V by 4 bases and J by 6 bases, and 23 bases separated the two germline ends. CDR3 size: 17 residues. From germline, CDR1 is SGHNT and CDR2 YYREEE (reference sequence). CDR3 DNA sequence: TGTGCCAGCAGCCCGGTGACGGGAGTGGGTCACGGCAATGAGCAGTTCTTC. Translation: CASSPVTGVGHGNEQFF.

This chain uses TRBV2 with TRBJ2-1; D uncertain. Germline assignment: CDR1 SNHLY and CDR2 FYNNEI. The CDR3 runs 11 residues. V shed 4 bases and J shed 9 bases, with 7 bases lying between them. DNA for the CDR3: TGTGCCAGCAGTGCGGTCGGTGAGCAGTTCTTC. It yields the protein CASSAVGEQFF.

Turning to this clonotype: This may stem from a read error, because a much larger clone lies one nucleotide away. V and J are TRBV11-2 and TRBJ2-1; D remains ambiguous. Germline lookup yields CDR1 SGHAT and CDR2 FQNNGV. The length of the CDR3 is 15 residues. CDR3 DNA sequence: TGTGCCAGCAGCTTAGGGACGGCCTCCTACAATGAGCAGTCCTTC. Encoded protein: CASSLGTASYNEQSF.

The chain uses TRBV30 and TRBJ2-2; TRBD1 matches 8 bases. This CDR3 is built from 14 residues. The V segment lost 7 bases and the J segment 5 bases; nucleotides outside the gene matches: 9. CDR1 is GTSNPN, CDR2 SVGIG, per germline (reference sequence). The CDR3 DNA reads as TGTGCCTTGACAGGGGCCGCGGGTACCGGGGAGCTGTTTTTT. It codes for CALTGAAGTGELFF. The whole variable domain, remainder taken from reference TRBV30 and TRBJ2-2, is SQTIHQWPATLVQPVGSPLSLECTVEGTSNPNLYWYRQAAGRGLQLLFYSVGIGQISSEVPQNLSASRPQDRQFILSSKKLLLSDSGFYLCALTGAAGTGELFFGEGSRLTVL.

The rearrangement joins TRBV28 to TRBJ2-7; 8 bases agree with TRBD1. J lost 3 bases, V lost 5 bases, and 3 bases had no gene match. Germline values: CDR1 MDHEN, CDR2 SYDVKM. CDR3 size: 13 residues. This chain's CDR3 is CASSGGTGYEQYF. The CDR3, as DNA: TGTGCCAGCAGTGGGGGGACAGGCTACGAGCAGTACTTC.

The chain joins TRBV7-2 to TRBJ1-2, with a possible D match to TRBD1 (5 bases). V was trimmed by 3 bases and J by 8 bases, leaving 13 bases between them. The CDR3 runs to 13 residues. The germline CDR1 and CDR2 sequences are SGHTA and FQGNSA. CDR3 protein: CASSLWGWGGYTF. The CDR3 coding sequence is TGTGCCAGCAGCTTGTGGGGGTGGGGAGGCTACACCTTC.

The CDR3 DNA sequence: TGTGCCAGCAGTGAAACGAGACAAGAGACCCAGTACTTC. This gives the protein CASSETRQETQYF. The chain uses TRBV6-4 and TRBJ2-5; D ambiguous. CDR1 is MRHNA, CDR2 SNTAGT, per germline. The CDR3 loop spans 13 amino acids. V lost 3 bases and J lost 2, with 7 bases in between.